This entry describes one T cell receptor (beta chain). What it binds is not known. The record originates from a study of OX40 agonist ivuxolimab in advanced cancers. General study findings and limits: Dosing at 0.1 to 3.0 mg/kg was accompanied by clonal expansion of CD4+ and CD8+ blood T cells by week 6. The investigators did not determine what antigen specificity the expanded peripheral T cells had.

The method was immunoSEQ multiplex PCR; TCRdb's version includes in-frame clones alone and lacks a portion of them. The sample carries roughly 49,000 clones, about 75% recorded once. The CDR3 is 16 residues long. Deletions cut 3 bases from V and 2 bases from J, with 17 bases between. CDR1 is LGHNA and CDR2 is YSLEER in the germline V gene. This sequence joins TRBV4-3 and TRBJ2-7; possibly TRBD1 or TRBD2 for D (7 bases each). The clonotype originates from an adult with an advanced solid tumor such as melanoma, head and neck, liver or kidney cancer. Specimen: CD4+ or CD8+ T cells sorted from blood, collected in a trial of the OX40 agonist ivuxolimab. The CDR3 sequence is CASSHQSGTETYEQYF. CDR3 sequence (DNA): TGCGCCAGCAGCCATCAAAGCGGGACAGAAACCTACGAGCAGTACTTC.